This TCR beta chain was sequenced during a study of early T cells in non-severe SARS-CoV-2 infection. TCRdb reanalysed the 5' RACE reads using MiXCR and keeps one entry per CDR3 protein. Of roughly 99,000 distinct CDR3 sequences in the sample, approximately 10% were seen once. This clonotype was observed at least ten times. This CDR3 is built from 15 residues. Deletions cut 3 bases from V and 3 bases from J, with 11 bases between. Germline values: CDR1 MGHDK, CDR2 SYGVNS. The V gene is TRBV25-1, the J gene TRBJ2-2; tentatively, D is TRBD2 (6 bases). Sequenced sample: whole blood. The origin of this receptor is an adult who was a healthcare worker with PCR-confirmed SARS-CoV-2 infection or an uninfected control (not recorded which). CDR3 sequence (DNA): TGTGCCAGCAGTGAGGTTCAGCGGGACACCGGGGAGCTGTTTTTT. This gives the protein CASSEVQRDTGELFF.